The TCR beta chain described here comes from a study of B cell selection in AIRE deficiency. Sorted regulatory T cells were CD4-positive, CD25-high and CD127-low or negative. Overall study results and limits: About 28% of healthy-shared Treg sequences were found among patient Tconv cells. Only TCRbeta was sequenced; roughly two fifths of shared healthy Treg sequences appeared in Tconv.

The CDR3 has 15 amino acids. Germline values: CDR1 KGHSH, CDR2 LQKENI. Trimming removed 2 bases from V and 1 base from J; junction bases left unmatched: 2. As processed by the authors: Patients' Tregs yielded tens of thousands of distinct TCRbeta sequences; donors' 9.56x10^4. Produced via immunoSEQ multiplex PCR; TCRdb's table is partial and in-frame only. V and J calls and clone size are as listed in that table; D and trimming were resolved from the DNA. The repertoire holds around 26,000 clones, with around 93% as singletons. Details on this clone: Its antigen is as yet unknown.

This TCR derives from a human donor in good health. This chain links TRBV18 with TRBJ2-3; 8 nucleotides agree with TRBD2. The source material was CD4+CD25+ Tregs sorted from PBMCs. CDR3 sequence (DNA): TGTGCCAGCTCACCAGGCGGGGGGCGCACAGATACGCAGTATTTT. Its protein is CASSPGGGRTDTQYF.